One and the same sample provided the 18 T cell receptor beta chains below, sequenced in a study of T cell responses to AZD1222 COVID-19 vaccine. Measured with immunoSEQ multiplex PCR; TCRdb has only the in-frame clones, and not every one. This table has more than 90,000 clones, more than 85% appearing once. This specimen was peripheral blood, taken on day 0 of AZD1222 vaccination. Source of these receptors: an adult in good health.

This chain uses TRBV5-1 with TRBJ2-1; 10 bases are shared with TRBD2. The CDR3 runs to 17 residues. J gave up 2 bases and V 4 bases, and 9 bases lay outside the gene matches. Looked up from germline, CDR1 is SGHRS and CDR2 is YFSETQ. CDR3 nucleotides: TGCGCCAGCAGCCCGCACAGCGGGAGGGCCGCCTACAATGAGCAGTTCTTC. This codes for CASSPHSGRAAYNEQFF.

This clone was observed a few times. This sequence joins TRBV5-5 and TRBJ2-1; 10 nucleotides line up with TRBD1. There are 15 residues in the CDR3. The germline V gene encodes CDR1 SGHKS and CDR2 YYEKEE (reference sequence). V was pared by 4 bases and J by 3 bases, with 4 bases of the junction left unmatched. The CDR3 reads CASSRQGAIYNEQFF. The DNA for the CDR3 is TGTGCCAGCAGCCGACAGGGGGCCATCTACAATGAGCAGTTCTTC.

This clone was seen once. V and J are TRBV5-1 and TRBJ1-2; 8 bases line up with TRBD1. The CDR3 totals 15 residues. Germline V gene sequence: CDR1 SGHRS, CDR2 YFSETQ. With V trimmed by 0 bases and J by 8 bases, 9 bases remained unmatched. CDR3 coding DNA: TGCGCCAGCAGCTTGGGGGGACAGGATACGGGCGGCTACACCTTC. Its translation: CASSLGGQDTGGYTF.

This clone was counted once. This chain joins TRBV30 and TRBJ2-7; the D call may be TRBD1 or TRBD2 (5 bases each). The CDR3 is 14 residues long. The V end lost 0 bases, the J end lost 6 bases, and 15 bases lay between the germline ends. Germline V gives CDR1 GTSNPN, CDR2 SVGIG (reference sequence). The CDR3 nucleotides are TGTGCCTGGAGTGTACTAGGGGCCGGCGGCGAGCAGTACTTC. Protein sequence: CAWSVLGAGGEQYF. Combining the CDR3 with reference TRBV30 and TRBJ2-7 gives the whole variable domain SQTIHQWPATLVQPVGSPLSLECTVEGTSNPNLYWYRQAAGRGLQLLFYSVGIGQISSEVPQNLSASRPQDRQFILSSKKLLLSDSGFYLCAWSVLGAGGEQYFGPGTRLTVT.

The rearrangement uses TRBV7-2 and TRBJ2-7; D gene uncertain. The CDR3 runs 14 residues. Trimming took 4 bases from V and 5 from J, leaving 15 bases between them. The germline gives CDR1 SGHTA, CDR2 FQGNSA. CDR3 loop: CASSWRPGIDEQYF. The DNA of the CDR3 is TGTGCCAGCAGCTGGCGTCCGGGTATCGACGAGCAGTACTTC.

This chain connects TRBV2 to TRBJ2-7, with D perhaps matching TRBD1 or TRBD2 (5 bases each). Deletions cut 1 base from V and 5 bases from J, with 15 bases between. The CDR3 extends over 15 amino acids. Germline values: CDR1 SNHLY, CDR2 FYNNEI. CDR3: CASSEGQGAIDEQYF. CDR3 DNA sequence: TGTGCCAGCAGTGAAGGCCAGGGAGCCATCGACGAGCAGTACTTC.

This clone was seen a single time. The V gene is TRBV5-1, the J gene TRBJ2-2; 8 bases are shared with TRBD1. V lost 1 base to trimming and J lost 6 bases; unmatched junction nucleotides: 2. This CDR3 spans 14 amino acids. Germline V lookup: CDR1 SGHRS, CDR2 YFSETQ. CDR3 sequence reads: CASSLQGAPGELFF. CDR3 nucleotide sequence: TGCGCCAGCAGCTTGCAGGGGGCGCCCGGGGAGCTGTTTTTT. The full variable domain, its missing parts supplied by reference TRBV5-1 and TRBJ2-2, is KAGVTQTPRYLIKTRGQQVTLSCSPISGHRSVSWYQQTPGQGLQFLFEYFSETQRNKGNFPGRFSGRQFSNSRSEMNVSTLELGDSALYLCASSLQGAPGELFFGEGSRLTVL.

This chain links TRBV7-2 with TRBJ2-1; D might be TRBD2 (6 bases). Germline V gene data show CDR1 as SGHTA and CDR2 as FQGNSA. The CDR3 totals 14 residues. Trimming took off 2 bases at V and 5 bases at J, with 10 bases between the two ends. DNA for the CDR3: TGTGCCAGCAGCTTAATGCGGGAAAACAATGAGCAGTTCTTC. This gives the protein CASSLMRENNEQFF.

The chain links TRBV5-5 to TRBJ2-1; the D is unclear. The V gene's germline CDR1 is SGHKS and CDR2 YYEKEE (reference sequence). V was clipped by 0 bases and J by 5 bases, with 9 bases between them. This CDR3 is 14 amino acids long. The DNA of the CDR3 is TGTGCCAGCAGCTTGGCCGGCAGCGACAATGAGCAGTTCTTC. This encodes CASSLAGSDNEQFF.

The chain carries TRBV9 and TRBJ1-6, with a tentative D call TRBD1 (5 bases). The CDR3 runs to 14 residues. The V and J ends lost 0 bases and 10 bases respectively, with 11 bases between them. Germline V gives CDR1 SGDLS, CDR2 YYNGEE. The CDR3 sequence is CASSVEGIRSPLHF. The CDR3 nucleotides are TGTGCCAGCAGCGTAGAGGGGATTCGGTCACCCCTCCACTTT.

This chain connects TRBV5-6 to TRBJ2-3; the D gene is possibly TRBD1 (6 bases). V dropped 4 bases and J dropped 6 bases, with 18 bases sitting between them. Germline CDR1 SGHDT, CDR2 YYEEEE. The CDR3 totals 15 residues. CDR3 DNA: TGTGCCAGCAGCACCATGACAGGAATCGTGGATACGCAGTATTTT. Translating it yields CASSTMTGIVDTQYF.

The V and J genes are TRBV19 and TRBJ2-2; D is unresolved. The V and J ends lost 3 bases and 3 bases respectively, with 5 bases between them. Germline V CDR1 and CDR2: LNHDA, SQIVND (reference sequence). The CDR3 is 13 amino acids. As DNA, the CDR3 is TGTGCCAGTAGTATGGTAGACACCGGGGAGCTGTTTTTT. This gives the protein CASSMVDTGELFF.

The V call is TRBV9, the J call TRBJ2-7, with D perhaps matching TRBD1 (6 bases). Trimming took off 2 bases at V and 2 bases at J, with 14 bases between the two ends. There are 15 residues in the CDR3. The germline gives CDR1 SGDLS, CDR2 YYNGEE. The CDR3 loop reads CASSVGQGTTYEQYF. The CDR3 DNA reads TGTGCCAGCAGCGTCGGCCAGGGGACCACCTACGAGCAGTACTTC.

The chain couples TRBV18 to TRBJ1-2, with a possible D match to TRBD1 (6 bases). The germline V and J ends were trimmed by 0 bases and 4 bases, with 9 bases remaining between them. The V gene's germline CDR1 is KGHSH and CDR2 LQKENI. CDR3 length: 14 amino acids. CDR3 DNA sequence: TGTGCCAGCTCACCACCGGACAGCGCCTATGGCTACACCTTC. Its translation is CASSPPDSAYGYTF.

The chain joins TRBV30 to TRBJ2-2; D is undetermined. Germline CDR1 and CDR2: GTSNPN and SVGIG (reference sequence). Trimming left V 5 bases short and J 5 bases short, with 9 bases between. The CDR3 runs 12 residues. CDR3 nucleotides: TGTGCCTGGGCCCCCTATACCGGGGAGCTGTTTTTT. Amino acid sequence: CAWAPYTGELFF. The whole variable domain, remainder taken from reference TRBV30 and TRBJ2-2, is SQTIHQWPATLVQPVGSPLSLECTVEGTSNPNLYWYRQAAGRGLQLLFYSVGIGQISSEVPQNLSASRPQDRQFILSSKKLLLSDSGFYLCAWAPYTGELFFGEGSRLTVL.

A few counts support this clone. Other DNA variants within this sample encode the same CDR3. The CDR3 sequence: CASSPGQGYNEQFF. The CDR3 bases are TGTGCCAGCAGTCCAGGACAGGGCTACAATGAGCAGTTCTTC. The J gene is TRBJ2-1, the V gene TRBV6-5, with TRBD1 matching 8 bases. V lost 5 bases, J lost 3 bases, and 3 bases stayed unmatched. The length of the CDR3 is 14 residues. The V gene's germline CDR1 is MNHEY and CDR2 SVGAGI.

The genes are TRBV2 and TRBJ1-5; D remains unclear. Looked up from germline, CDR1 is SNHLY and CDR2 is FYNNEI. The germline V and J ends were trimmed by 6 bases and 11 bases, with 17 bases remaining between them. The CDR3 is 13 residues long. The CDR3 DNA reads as TGTGCCAGCAGGGACCGTTTTCAGCAGACCCAGCATTTT. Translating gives CASRDRFQQTQHF.

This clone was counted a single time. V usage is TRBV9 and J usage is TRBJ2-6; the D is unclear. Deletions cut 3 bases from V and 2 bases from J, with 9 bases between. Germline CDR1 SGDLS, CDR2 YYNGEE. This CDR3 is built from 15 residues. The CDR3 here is CASSGSAPGANVLTF. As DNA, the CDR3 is TGTGCCAGCAGCGGGTCCGCACCTGGGGCCAACGTCCTGACTTTC.